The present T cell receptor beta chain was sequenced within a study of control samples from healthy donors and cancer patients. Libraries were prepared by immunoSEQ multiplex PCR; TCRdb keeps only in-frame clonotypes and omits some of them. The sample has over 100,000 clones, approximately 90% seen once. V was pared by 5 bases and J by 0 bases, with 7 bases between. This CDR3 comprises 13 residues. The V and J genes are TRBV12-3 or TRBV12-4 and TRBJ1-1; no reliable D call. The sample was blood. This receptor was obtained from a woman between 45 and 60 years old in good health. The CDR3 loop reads CASSPPLNTEAFF. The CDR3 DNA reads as TGTGCCAGCAGTCCGCCTTTGAACACTGAAGCTTTCTTT.